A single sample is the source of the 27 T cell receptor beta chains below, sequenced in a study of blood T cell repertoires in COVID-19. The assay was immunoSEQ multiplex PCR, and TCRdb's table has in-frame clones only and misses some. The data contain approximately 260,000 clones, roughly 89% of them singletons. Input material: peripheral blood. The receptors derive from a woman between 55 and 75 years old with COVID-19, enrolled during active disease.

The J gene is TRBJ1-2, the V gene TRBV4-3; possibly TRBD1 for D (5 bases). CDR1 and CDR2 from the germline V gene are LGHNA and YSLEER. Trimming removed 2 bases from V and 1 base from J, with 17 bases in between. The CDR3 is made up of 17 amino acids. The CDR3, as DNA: TGCGCCAGCAGCCAAAGTTTAGGACACTATCTTAACTATGGCTACACCTTC. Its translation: CASSQSLGHYLNYGYTF.

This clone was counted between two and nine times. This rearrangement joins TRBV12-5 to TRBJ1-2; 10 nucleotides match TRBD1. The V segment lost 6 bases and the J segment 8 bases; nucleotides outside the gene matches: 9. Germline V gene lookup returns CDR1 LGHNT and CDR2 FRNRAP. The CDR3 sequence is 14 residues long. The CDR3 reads CASGLDRGERGYTF. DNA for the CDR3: TGTGCTAGTGGCCTGGACAGGGGGGAAAGGGGCTACACCTTC.

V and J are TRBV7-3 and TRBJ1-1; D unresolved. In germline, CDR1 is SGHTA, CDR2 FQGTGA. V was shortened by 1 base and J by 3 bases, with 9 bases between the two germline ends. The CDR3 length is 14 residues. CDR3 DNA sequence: TGTGCCAGCAGCTTAATGAGCTTGGACACTGAAGCTTTCTTT. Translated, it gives CASSLMSLDTEAFF.

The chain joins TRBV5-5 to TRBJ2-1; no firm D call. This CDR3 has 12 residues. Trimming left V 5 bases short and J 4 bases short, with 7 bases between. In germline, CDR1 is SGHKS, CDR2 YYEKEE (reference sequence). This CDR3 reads CASRMSYNEQFF. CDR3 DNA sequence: TGTGCCAGCAGGATGAGTTACAATGAGCAGTTCTTC.

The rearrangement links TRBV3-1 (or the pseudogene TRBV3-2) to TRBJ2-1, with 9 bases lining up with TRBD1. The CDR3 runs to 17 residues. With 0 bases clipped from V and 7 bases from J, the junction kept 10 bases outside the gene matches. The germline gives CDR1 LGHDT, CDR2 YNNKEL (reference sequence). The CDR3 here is CASSQDTGTGLGNEQFF. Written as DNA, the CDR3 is TGTGCCAGCAGCCAAGATACCGGGACAGGGCTAGGGAATGAGCAGTTCTTC.

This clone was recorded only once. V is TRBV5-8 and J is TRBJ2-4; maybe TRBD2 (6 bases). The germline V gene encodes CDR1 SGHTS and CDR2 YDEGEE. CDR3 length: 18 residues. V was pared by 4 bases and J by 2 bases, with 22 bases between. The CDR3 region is CASSRLSGQGAPKNIQYF. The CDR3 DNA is TGTGCCAGCAGCCGCTTAAGCGGGCAGGGCGCGCCCAAAAACATTCAGTACTTC.

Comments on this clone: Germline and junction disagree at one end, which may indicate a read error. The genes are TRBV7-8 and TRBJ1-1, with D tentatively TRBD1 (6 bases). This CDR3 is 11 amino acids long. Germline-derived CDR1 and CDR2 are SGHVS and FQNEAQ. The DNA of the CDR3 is TGTGCCAGCAGCTTAGGGACAGCCCGGTCCTTT. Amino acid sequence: CASSLGTARSF.

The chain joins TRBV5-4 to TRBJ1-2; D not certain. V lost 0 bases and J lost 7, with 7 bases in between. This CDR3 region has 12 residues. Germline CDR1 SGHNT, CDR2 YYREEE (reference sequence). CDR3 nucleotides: TGTGCCAGCAGCTTGGCTAGTTCTGGCTACACCTTC. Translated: CASSLASSGYTF.

The CDR3 bases are TGTGCCAGTAGTCGCAGGGACATTGACTACACCTTC. Residues: CASSRRDIDYTF. The chain employs TRBV19 and TRBJ1-2, with a tentative D call TRBD1 (6 bases). Trimming cost V 5 bases and J 10 bases, with 14 bases left between them. This CDR3 contains 12 residues. CDR1 and CDR2 (germline): LNHDA, SQIVND (reference sequence).

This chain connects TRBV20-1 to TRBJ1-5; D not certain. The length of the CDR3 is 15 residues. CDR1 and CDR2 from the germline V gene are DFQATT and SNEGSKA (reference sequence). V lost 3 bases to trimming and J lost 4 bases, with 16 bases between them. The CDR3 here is CSASPGPRENQPQHF. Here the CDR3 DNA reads TGCAGTGCTAGTCCAGGTCCGAGGGAAAATCAGCCCCAGCATTTT.

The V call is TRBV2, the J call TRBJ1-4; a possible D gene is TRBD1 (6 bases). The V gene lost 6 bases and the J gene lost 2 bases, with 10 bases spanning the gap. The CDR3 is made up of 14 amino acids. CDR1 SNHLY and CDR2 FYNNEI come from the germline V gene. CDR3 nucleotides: TGTGCCAGCAGCGTACAGGGTACTAATGAAAAACTGTTTTTT. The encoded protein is CASSVQGTNEKLFF.

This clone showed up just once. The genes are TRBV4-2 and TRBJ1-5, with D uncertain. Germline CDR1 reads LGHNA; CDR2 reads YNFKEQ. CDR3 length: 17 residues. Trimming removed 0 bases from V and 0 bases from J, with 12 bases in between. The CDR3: CASSQEVSDVSNQPQHF. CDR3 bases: TGTGCCAGCAGCCAAGAAGTATCAGATGTTAGCAATCAGCCCCAGCATTTT.

This CDR3 is CAWSRSDRGLTEAFF. The CDR3 nucleotides are TGTGCCTGGAGCCGGTCGGACAGGGGGCTTACTGAAGCTTTCTTT. V and J are TRBV30 and TRBJ1-1; 11 bases fit TRBD1. In germline, CDR1 is GTSNPN, CDR2 SVGIG (reference sequence). This CDR3 is 15 amino acids long. With 3 bases clipped from V and 5 bases from J, the junction kept 8 bases outside the gene matches. The full variable domain, completed using reference TRBV30 and TRBJ1-1, is SQTIHQWPATLVQPVGSPLSLECTVEGTSNPNLYWYRQAAGRGLQLLFYSVGIGQISSEVPQNLSASRPQDRQFILSSKKLLLSDSGFYLCAWSRSDRGLTEAFFGQGTRLTVV.

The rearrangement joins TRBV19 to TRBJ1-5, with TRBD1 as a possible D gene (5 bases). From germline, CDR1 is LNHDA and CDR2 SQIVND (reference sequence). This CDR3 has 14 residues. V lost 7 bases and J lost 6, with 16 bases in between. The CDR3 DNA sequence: TGTGCCAGTACCCCCCTCCGGGGGGGTCAGCCCCAGCATTTT. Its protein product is CASTPLRGGQPQHF.

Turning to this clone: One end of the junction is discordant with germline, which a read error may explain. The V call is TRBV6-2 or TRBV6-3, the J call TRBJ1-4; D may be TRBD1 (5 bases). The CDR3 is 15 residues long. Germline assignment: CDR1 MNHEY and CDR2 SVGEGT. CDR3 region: CASSLYRITTEKLFF. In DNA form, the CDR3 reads TGTGCCAGCAGTCTCTACAGGATAACTACTGAAAAACTGTTTTTT.

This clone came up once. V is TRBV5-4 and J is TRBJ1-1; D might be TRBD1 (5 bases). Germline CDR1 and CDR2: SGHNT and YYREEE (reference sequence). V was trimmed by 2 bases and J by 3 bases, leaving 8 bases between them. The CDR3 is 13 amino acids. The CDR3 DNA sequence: TGTGCCAGCAGCTTTACGGGGGACACTGAAGCTTTCTTT. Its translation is CASSFTGDTEAFF.

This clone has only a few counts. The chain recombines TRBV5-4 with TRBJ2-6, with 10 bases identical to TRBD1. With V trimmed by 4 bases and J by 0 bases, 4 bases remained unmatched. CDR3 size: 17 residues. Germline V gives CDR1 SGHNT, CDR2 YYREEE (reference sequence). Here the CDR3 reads CASSPRTGGSGANVLTF. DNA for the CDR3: TGTGCCAGCAGCCCAAGGACAGGGGGCTCTGGGGCCAACGTCCTGACTTTC.

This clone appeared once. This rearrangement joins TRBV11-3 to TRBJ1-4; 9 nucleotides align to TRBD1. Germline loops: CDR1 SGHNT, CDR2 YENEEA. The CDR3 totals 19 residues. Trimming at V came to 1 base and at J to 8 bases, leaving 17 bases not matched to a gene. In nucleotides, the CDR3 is TGTGCCAGCAGCTTAGGGGGGTCCCGGGACAGGGATCGGTGGGAAAAACTGTTTTTT. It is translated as CASSLGGSRDRDRWEKLFF.

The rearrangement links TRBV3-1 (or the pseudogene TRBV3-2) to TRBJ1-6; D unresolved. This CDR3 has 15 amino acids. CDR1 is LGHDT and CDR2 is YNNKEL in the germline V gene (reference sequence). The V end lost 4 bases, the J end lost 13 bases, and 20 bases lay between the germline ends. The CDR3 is CASSLPGSRRPPLHF. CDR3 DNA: TGTGCCAGCAGCCTCCCCGGGAGCCGGAGGCCTCCCCTCCACTTT.

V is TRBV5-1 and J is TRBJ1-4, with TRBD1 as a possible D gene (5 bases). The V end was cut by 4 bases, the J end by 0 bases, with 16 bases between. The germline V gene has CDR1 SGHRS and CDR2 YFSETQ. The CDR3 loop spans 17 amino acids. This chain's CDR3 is CASSPSRDWATNEKLFF. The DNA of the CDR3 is TGCGCCAGCAGCCCGTCCCGGGACTGGGCAACTAATGAAAAACTGTTTTTT.

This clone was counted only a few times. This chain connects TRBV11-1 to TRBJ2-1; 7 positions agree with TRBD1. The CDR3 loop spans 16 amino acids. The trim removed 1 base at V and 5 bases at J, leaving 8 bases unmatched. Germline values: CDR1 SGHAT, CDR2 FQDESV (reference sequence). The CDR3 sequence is CASSLEQGPPDNEQFF. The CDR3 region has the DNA TGTGCCAGCAGCTTAGAACAGGGGCCTCCAGACAATGAGCAGTTCTTC.

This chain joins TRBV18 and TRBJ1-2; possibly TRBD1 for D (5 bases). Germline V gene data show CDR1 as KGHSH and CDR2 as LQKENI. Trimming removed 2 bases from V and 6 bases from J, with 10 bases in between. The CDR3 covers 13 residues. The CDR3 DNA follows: TGTGCCAGCTCACCAGAGGCAGGGAATGGCTACACCTTC. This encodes CASSPEAGNGYTF.

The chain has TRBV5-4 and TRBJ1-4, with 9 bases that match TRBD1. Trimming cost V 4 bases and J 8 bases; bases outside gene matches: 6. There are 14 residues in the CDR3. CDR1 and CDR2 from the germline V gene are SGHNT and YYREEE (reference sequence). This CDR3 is CASSGGQGGEKLFF. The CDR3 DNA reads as TGTGCCAGCAGCGGGGGACAGGGAGGGGAAAAACTGTTTTTT.

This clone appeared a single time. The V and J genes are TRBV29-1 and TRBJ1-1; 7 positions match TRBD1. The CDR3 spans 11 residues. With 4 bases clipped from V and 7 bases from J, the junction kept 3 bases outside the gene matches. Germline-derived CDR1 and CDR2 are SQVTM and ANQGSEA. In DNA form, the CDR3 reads TGCAGCGTTGCAGGGGGGATTGAAGCTTTCTTT. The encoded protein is CSVAGGIEAFF.

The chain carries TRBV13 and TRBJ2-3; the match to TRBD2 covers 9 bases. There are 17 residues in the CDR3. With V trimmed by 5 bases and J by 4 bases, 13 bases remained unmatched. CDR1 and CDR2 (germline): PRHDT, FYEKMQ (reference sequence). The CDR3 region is CASSPDLRGTSSDTQYF. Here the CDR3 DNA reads TGTGCCAGCAGCCCTGACCTGAGAGGGACTAGCTCAGATACGCAGTATTTT.

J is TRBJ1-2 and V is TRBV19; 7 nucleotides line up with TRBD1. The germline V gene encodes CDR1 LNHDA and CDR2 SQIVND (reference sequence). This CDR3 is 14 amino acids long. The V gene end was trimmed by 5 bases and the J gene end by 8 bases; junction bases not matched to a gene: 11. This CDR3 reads CASSLTYRGRGYTF. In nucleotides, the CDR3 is TGTGCCAGTAGTCTGACTTACAGGGGTCGCGGCTACACCTTC.

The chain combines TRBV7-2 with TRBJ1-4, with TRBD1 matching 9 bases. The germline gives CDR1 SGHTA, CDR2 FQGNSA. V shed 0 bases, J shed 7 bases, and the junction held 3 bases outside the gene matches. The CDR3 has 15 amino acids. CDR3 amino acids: CASSLAGQGSEKLFF. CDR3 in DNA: TGTGCCAGCAGCTTAGCGGGACAGGGTTCTGAAAAACTGTTTTTT.